The 16 T cell receptor beta chains below all came from one sample that was sequenced in a study of CD8 T cell repertoires and HIV-1 epitope variants. The antigens these receptors bind are not known. The protocol was immunoSEQ multiplex PCR, while the TCRdb copy is restricted to in-frame clones and leaves out a portion. The repertoire holds 2,500 to 3,500 clones, with 69% as singletons. Specimen: cultured CD8+ T cells derived from PBMCs. The receptors originated from a male donor with HIV.

The chain couples TRBV14 to TRBJ2-1; 14 positions match TRBD2. V shed 4 bases, J shed 8 bases, and the junction held 7 bases outside the gene matches. The CDR3 extends over 16 amino acids. Per germline, CDR1 SGHDN and CDR2 FVKESK. CDR3 coding DNA: TGTGCCAGCAGCCCTCGACTAGCGGGAGGGTGGGATGAGCAGTTCTTC. Its protein is CASSPRLAGGWDEQFF.

This clone qualifies as hyperexpanded. The CDR3 sequence: CASGLYPLDLNYGYTF. For the CDR3, the DNA is TGTGCCAGCGGCTTATATCCCTTGGACCTTAACTATGGCTACACCTTC. This rearrangement joins TRBV28 to TRBJ1-2; D remains ambiguous. Germline loops: CDR1 MDHEN, CDR2 SYDVKM. The CDR3 runs 16 residues. The ends were cut back, 8 bases at V and 1 base at J, with 20 bases in the middle.

This clone has just a few counts. The chain combines TRBV10-3 with TRBJ2-7, with unresolved D. V gave up 2 bases and J gave up 6 bases, with 11 bases separating them. The CDR3 spans 13 residues. CDR1 ENHRY and CDR2 SYGVKD come from the germline V gene. CDR3 loop: CAISEVRETEQYF. Written as DNA, the CDR3 is TGTGCCATCAGTGAGGTGCGAGAGACCGAGCAGTACTTC.

The chain combines TRBV14 with TRBJ2-5; D unclear. Germline lookup yields CDR1 SGHDN and CDR2 FVKESK. The CDR3 length is 15 residues. Between the trimmed V and J ends, which lost 1 base and 1 base, there was a span of 10 bases. The CDR3 is CASSQVVELQETQYF. CDR3 DNA: TGTGCCAGCAGCCAAGTGGTTGAACTCCAAGAGACCCAGTACTTC.

The V and J genes are TRBV6-5 and TRBJ2-1, with 9 positions matching TRBD1. With 7 bases clipped from V and 8 bases from J, the junction kept 3 bases outside the gene matches. CDR1 and CDR2 from the germline V gene are MNHEY and SVGAGI. The CDR3 is 12 residues long. CDR3 bases: TGTGCCAGCACGGACAGGGGAGATGAGCAGTTCTTC. Translated: CASTDRGDEQFF.

The rearrangement links TRBV2 to TRBJ1-1; possibly TRBD1 for D (5 bases). Germline V gene lookup returns CDR1 SNHLY and CDR2 FYNNEI. This CDR3 has 12 amino acids. The V and J ends lost 6 bases and 1 base respectively, with 6 bases between them. The CDR3 DNA follows: TGTGCCAGCAGCCAGGGGAACACTGAAGCTTTCTTT. This sequence encodes CASSQGNTEAFF.

There are a few counts of this clone. The chain employs TRBV2 and TRBJ1-5, with no clear D. Deletions cut 8 bases from V and 5 bases from J, with 13 bases between. Germline V gene sequence: CDR1 SNHLY, CDR2 FYNNEI. The CDR3 covers 13 residues. In DNA, the CDR3 is TGTGCCAGCTGCCCGATGGGTTATCAGCCCCAGCATTTT. It yields the protein CASCPMGYQPQHF. Full variable domain (missing parts from reference TRBV2 and TRBJ1-5): EPEVTQTPSHQVTQMGQEVILRCVPISNHLYFYWYRQILGQKVEFLVSFYNNEISEKSEIFDDQFSVERPDGSNFTLKIRSTKLEDSAMYFCASCPMGYQPQHFGDGTRLSIL.

This rearrangement joins TRBV7-9 to TRBJ2-7; no clear D gene. Germline assignment: CDR1 SEHNR and CDR2 FQNEAQ (reference sequence). V was trimmed by 5 bases and J by 4 bases, leaving 12 bases between them. The CDR3 length is 13 residues. The CDR3 spells CASSGPASYEQYF. The CDR3 DNA follows: TGTGCCAGCAGCGGCCCCGCCTCATACGAGCAGTACTTC.

The CDR3 region is CASSPPSNEQFF. The DNA of the CDR3 is TGTGCCAGCTCACCACCTAGCAATGAGCAGTTCTTC. The rearrangement joins TRBV18 to TRBJ2-1, with D uncertain. This CDR3 region has 12 residues. Germline V gene data show CDR1 as KGHSH and CDR2 as LQKENI. V lost 0 bases and J 6 bases, leaving 3 bases between the germline ends.

V and J are TRBV6-9 and TRBJ2-3, with TRBD1 matching over 11 bases. Germline trimming cut 6 bases from V and 5 bases from J; bases unmatched to any gene: 10. The CDR3 length is 16 residues. Germline loops: CDR1 MNHGY, CDR2 SVAAGI. DNA of the CDR3: TGTGCCAGCAGGGACTCGGACAGGGGGCAGGGAGATACGCAGTATTTT. Protein sequence: CASRDSDRGQGDTQYF.

This clone was seen more than once but under ten times. The CDR3 here is CASSPRTGVESPLHF. The CDR3 coding sequence is TGTGCCAGCAGCCCGAGGACAGGAGTAGAGTCACCCCTCCACTTT. The chain recombines TRBV7-8 with TRBJ1-6; TRBD1 aligns across 7 bases. The V segment lost 5 bases and the J segment 10 bases; nucleotides outside the gene matches: 11. This CDR3 has 15 amino acids. Per the germline V gene, CDR1 is SGHVS and CDR2 is FQNEAQ.

The rearrangement uses TRBV2 and TRBJ2-7, with 7 nucleotides matching TRBD1. This CDR3 has 15 amino acids. V dropped 7 bases and J dropped 0; count of bases not matched to a gene: 9. Germline V gives CDR1 SNHLY, CDR2 FYNNEI. CDR3 residues: CASTKDTGASYEQYF. In DNA, the CDR3 is TGTGCCAGCACTAAGGACACAGGGGCCTCCTACGAGCAGTACTTC.

The genes are TRBV5-1 and TRBJ2-5, with D maybe TRBD1 (5 bases). The CDR3 loop spans 13 amino acids. Germline-derived CDR1 and CDR2 are SGHRS and YFSETQ. Trimming shortened V by 0 bases and J by 7 bases, and 10 bases separated the two germline ends. As DNA, the CDR3 is TGCGCCAGCAGCTTGGAGGGGCAGGGGACCCAGTACTTC. This codes for CASSLEGQGTQYF.

There are a few counts of this clone. The V call is TRBV27, the J call TRBJ2-7, with TRBD1 as a possible D gene (6 bases). CDR3 size: 14 residues. Germline V gene lookup returns CDR1 MNHEY and CDR2 SMNVEV (reference sequence). Trimming removed 2 bases from V and 2 bases from J, with 10 bases in between. The CDR3 DNA follows: TGTGCCAGCAGTTTAGGAGGACAGACCTACGAGCAGTACTTC. Residues: CASSLGGQTYEQYF.

This chain links TRBV5-6 with TRBJ2-1; D gene unclear. V shed 3 bases and J shed 10 bases, with 8 bases lying between them. The germline gives CDR1 SGHDT, CDR2 YYEEEE. The CDR3 length is 11 residues. The CDR3 bases are TGTGCCAGCAGCTCTGCCCGGGAGCAGTTCTTC. It specifies CASSSAREQFF.

V is TRBV10-2 and J is TRBJ1-5, with D possibly matching TRBD1 (6 bases). This CDR3 has 17 residues. Between the trimmed V and J ends, which lost 1 base and 0 bases, there was a span of 13 bases. The V gene's germline CDR1 is WSHSY and CDR2 SAAADI. The CDR3 sequence: CASSEWGGGYSNQPQHF. The CDR3, as DNA: TGCGCCAGCAGTGAGTGGGGAGGGGGTTATAGCAATCAGCCCCAGCATTTT.